This is a list of T cell receptor beta chains from one sample in a study of vaccination and CD4 T cells after COVID-19. Their antigens are not known. From the PCR reads, TCRdb called clonotypes with MiXCR, one entry per CDR3 protein. Of 4,000 to 4,500 distinct CDR3 sequences listed, about 35% are singletons. Specimen: CD4+ T cells from blood, cultured in vitro. These receptors came from a human donor in good health. Each CDR3 is given with its conserved first and last residue. The D gene is left open where the match is weak. Size tells how often a clone was seen (once, few, many) or the class of an expanded clone, and some rows leave it out.

>TRBV29-1|TRBJ1-1|few|-
TGCAGCGTTTTGAGGGAAATGAACACTGAAGCTTTCTTT
CSVLREMNTEAFF
>TRBV30|TRBJ2-5|few|-
TGTGCCTGGAGTCCGATGGGGCTAGAGACCCAGTACTTC
CAWSPMGLETQYF
>TRBV10-2|TRBJ1-1|-|-
TGCGCCAGCAGTGAGCAGGGTTGGGGAATGAACACTGAAGCTTTCTTT
CASSEQGWGMNTEAFF
>TRBV20-1|TRBJ1-1|few|-
TGCAGTGCTAGTCAACGGACCATGAACACTGAAGCTTTCTTT
CSASQRTMNTEAFF
>TRBV27|TRBJ2-6|-|-
TGTGCCAGCAGTTTAGTCGGAGGTTCCGGGGCCAACGTCCTGACTTTC
CASSLVGGSGANVLTF
>TRBV19|TRBJ2-5|few|-
TGTGCCAGTAGTATTGCGAGGGGAGAGACCCAGTACTTC
CASSIARGETQYF
>TRBV12-3/TRBV12-4|TRBJ2-2|few|-
TGTGCCAGCAGTGGATATACCGGGGAGCTGTTTTTT
CASSGYTGELFF
>TRBV21-1|TRBJ2-6|-|-
TGTGCCAGCAGCAATCATTCGGACGGCGTCCCTACTGGGGCCAACGTCCTGACTTTC
CASSNHSDGVPTGANVLTF
>TRBV20-1|TRBJ2-7|-|-
TGCAGTGCTAGATGGGACAACTACGAGCAGTACTTC
CSARWDNYEQYF
>TRBV7-8|TRBJ1-2|few|-
TGTGCCAGCACCCTAACCCCTGTCTATGGCTACACCTTC
CASTLTPVYGYTF
>TRBV12-3/TRBV12-4|TRBJ2-1|-|-
TGTGCCAGCAGTTTAGTTAGGGGGAACAATGAGCAGTTCTTC
CASSLVRGNNEQFF
>TRBV18|TRBJ2-7|-|TRBD1
TGTGCCAGCTCACCGAGGCAACAGGGGGCGCCGGGAGAGCAGTACTTC
CASSPRQQGAPGEQYF
>TRBV20-1|TRBJ1-3|few|-
TGCAGTGCTGAGGACAACTCTGGAAACACCATATATTTT
CSAEDNSGNTIYF
>TRBV30|TRBJ2-3|-|TRBD2
TGTGCCTGGAGTGTAGTAGCGGGGGATGCAGATACGCAGTATTTT
CAWSVVAGDADTQYF
>TRBV12-5|TRBJ1-1|-|TRBD1
TGTGCTAGTGGTCCCAGGACAGGGGGAAACACTGAAGCTTTCTTT
CASGPRTGGNTEAFF
>TRBV7-3|TRBJ2-2|few|-
TGTGCCAGCAGCTACCTGGGGGGGAACACCGGGGAGCTGTTTTTT
CASSYLGGNTGELFF
>TRBV7-3|TRBJ1-1|-|-
TGTGCCAGCAGCCCCCACATGAACACTGAAGCTTTCTTT
CASSPHMNTEAFF
>TRBV7-3|TRBJ1-1|large|-
TGTGCCAGCAGCTTATTGGGCATGAACACTGAAGCTTTCTTT
CASSLLGMNTEAFF
>TRBV2|TRBJ1-6|few|-
TGTGCCAGCAAGGACATCGTAAATTCACCCCTCCACTTT
CASKDIVNSPLHF
>TRBV6-1|TRBJ1-6|-|-
TGTGCCACCGGACAGACATATAATTCACCCCTCCACTTT
CATGQTYNSPLHF
>TRBV5-1|TRBJ2-7|-|TRBD1
TGCGCCAGCAGCTTGGACAGGGGGTACGAGCAGTACTTC
CASSLDRGYEQYF
>TRBV18|TRBJ1-1|-|-
TGTGCCAGCTCACCGCTACAGGCCGCCATGAACACTGAAGCTTTCTTT
CASSPLQAAMNTEAFF
>TRBV15|TRBJ1-5|few|TRBD1
TGTGCCACCCTCCGAGGACAGGGTGATGGTAACGGCAATCAGCCCCAGCATTTT
CATLRGQGDGNGNQPQHF
>TRBV6-1|TRBJ1-2|few|-
TGTGCCAGCAGACTCCCCGGGACATCTGACGGCTACACCTTC
CASRLPGTSDGYTF
>TRBV6-1|TRBJ2-7|few|-
TGTGCCAGCAGTGACAGGACCTCCTCCTACGAGCAGTACTTC
CASSDRTSSYEQYF
>TRBV7-3|TRBJ2-3|-|TRBD1
TGTGCCAGCAGCTTTAATGCGGACAGGGTTAGCACAGATACGCAGTATTTT
CASSFNADRVSTDTQYF
>TRBV20-1|TRBJ1-5|-|-
TGCAGTGCTAGAGTCGAGGGGGAGCGCAATCAGCCCCAGCATTTT
CSARVEGERNQPQHF
>TRBV12-3/TRBV12-4|TRBJ2-7|-|-
TGTGCCAGCAGTTTGCAGTACGAGCAGTACTTC
CASSLQYEQYF
>TRBV6-4|TRBJ1-1|-|-
TGTGCCAGCAGTGACTCTGACAACACTGAAGCTTTCTTT
CASSDSDNTEAFF
>TRBV12-3/TRBV12-4|TRBJ2-7|once|TRBD2
TGTGCCAGCAGATTTACTAGCGGGAGCTCCTACGAGCAGTACTTC
CASRFTSGSSYEQYF
>TRBV6-5|TRBJ2-7|once|TRBD1
TGTGCCAGCAGTTACTCCCGGACAGGGCGCGAGCAGTACTTC
CASSYSRTGREQYF
>TRBV19|TRBJ2-5|-|-
TGTGCCAGTTCGGGGACCTATCTCGAGACCCAGTACTTC
CASSGTYLETQYF
>TRBV30|TRBJ1-5|large|TRBD1
TGTGCCTGGAGTGCCGGGACAGGGGGCAATCAGCCCCAGCATTTT
CAWSAGTGGNQPQHF
>TRBV7-9|TRBJ2-7|few|-
TGTGCCAGCTCACCGACAGAAGCCTACGAGCAGTACTTC
CASSPTEAYEQYF
>TRBV12-3/TRBV12-4|TRBJ1-1|-|-
TGTGCCAGCGCTTTGGGGAGTGGGAAAGCTTTCTTT
CASALGSGKAFF
>TRBV7-6|TRBJ2-7|few|-
TGTGCCAGCAGCTTAGGCTCTGTGTACGAGCAGTACTTC
CASSLGSVYEQYF